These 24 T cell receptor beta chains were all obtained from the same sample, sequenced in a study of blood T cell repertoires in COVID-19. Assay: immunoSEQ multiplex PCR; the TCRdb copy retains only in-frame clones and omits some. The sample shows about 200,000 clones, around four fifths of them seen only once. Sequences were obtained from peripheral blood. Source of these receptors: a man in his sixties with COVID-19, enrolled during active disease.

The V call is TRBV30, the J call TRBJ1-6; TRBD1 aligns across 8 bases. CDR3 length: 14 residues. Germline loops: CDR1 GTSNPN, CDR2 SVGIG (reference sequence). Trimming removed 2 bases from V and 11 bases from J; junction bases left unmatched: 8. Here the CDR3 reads CAWSKRTGIAPLHF. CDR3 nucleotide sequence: TGTGCCTGGAGTAAGAGGACAGGGATTGCACCCCTCCACTTT.

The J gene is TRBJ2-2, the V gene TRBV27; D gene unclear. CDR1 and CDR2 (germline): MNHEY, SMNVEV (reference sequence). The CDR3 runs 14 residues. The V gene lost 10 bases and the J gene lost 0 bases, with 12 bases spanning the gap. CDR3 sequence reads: CATKRVTNTGELFF. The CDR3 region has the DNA TGTGCCACCAAACGGGTGACGAACACCGGGGAGCTGTTTTTT.

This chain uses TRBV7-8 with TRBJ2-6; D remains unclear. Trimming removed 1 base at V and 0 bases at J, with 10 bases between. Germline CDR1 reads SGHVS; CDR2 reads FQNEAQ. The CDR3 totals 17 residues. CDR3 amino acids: CASSLVGGFSGANVLTF. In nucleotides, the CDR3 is TGTGCCAGCAGCTTAGTCGGCGGTTTCTCTGGGGCCAACGTCCTGACTTTC.

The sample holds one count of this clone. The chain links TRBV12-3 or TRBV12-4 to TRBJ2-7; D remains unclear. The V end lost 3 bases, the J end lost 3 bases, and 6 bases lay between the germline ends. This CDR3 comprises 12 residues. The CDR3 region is CASSLAHYEQYF. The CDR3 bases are TGTGCCAGCAGTTTGGCTCACTACGAGCAGTACTTC.

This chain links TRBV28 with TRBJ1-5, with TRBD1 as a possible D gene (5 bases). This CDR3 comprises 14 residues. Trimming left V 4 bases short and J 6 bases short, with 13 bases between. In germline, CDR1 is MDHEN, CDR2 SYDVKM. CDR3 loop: CASSYQGGTQPQHF. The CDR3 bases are TGTGCCAGCAGTTACCAGGGAGGAACTCAGCCCCAGCATTTT.

The CDR3 sequence is CASSDDIRGRNEQYF. CDR3 sequence (DNA): TGTGCCAGCAGTGACGACATCCGGGGTCGGAACGAGCAGTACTTC. The chain couples TRBV25-1 to TRBJ2-7; weak D call: TRBD2 (5 bases). Germline CDR1 is MGHDK and CDR2 is SYGVNS. Deletions cut 3 bases from V and 5 bases from J, with 17 bases between. This CDR3 is 15 amino acids long.

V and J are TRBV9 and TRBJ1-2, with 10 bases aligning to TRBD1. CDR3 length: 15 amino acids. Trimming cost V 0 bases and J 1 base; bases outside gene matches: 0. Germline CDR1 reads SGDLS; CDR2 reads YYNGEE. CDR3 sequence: CASSVGDRGNYGYTF. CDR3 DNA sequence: TGTGCCAGCAGCGTAGGGGACAGGGGTAACTATGGCTACACCTTC.

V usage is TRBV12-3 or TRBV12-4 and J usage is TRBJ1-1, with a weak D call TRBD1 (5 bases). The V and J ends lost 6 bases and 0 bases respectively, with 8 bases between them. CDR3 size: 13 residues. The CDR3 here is CASRTTVNTEAFF. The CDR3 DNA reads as TGTGCCAGCAGGACGACAGTGAACACTGAAGCTTTCTTT.

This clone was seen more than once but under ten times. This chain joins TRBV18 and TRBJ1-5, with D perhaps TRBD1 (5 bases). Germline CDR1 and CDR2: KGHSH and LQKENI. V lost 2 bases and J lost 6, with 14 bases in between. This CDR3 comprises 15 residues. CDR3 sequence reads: CASSPVSGNRQPQHF. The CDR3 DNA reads TGTGCCAGCTCACCAGTATCAGGGAATCGTCAGCCCCAGCATTTT.

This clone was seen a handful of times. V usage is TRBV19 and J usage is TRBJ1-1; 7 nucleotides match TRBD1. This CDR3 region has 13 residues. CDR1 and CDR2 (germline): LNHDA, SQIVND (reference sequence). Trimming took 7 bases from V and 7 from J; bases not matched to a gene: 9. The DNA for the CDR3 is TGTGCCAGTACGGTTTCCTGGGACAGTGAAGCTTTCTTT. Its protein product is CASTVSWDSEAFF.

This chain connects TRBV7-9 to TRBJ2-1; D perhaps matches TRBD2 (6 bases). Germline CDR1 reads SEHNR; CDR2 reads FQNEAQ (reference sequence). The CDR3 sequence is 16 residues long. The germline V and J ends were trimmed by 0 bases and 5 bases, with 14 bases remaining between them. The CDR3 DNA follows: TGTGCCAGCAGCTTAGCGATTGGATGGGAGGACAATGAGCAGTTCTTC. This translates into CASSLAIGWEDNEQFF.

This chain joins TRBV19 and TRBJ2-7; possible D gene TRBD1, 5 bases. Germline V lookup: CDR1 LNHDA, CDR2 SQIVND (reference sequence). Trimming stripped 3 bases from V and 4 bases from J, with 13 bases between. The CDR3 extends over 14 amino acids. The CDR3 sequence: CASSIFQGPYEQYF. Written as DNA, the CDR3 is TGTGCCAGTAGTATTTTTCAGGGTCCATACGAGCAGTACTTC. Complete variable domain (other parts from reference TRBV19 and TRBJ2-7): DGGITQSPKYLFRKEGQNVTLSCEQNLNHDAMYWYRQDPGQGLRLIYYSQIVNDFQKGDIAEGYSVSREKKESFPLTVTSAQKNPTAFYLCASSIFQGPYEQYFGPGTRLTVT.

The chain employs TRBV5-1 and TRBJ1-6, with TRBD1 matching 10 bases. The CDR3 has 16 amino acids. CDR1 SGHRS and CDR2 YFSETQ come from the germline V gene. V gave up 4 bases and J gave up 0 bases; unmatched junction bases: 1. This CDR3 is CASSRTGGSYNSPLHF. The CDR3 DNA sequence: TGCGCCAGCAGCCGGACAGGGGGCTCCTATAATTCACCCCTCCACTTT.

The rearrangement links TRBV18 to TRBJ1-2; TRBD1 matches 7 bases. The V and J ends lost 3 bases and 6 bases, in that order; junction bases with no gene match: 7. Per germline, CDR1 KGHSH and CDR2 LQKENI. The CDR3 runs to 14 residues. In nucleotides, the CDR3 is TGTGCCAGCTCACCTTCTCAGACAGGGAATGGCTACACCTTC. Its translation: CASSPSQTGNGYTF.

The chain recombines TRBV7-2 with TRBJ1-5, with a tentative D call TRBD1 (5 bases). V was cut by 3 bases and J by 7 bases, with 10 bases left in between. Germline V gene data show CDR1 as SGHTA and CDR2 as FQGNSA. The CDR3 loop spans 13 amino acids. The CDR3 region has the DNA TGTGCCAGCAGCTTCTGGGGGGACCAGCCCCAGCATTTT. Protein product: CASSFWGDQPQHF. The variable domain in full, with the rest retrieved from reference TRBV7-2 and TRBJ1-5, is GAGVSQSPSNKVTEKGKDVELRCDPISGHTALYWYRQSLGQGLEFLIYFQGNSAPDKSGLPSDRFSAERTGGSVSTLTIQRTQQEDSAVYLCASSFWGDQPQHFGDGTRLSIL.

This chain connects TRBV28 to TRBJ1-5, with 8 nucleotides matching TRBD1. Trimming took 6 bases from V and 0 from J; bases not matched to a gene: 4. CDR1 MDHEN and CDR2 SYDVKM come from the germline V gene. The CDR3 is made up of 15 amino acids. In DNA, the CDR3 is TGTGCCAGCAGATGGACAGGGTATAGCAATCAGCCCCAGCATTTT. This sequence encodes CASRWTGYSNQPQHF. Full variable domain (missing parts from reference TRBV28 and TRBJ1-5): DVKVTQSSRYLVKRTGEKVFLECVQDMDHENMFWYRQDPGLGLRLIYFSYDVKMKEKGDIPEGYSVSREKKERFSLILESASTNQTSMYLCASRWTGYSNQPQHFGDGTRLSIL.

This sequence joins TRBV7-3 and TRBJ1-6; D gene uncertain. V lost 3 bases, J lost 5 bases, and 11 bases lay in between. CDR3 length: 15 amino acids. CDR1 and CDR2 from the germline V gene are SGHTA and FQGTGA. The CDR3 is CASSFGSGNNSPLHF. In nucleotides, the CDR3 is TGTGCCAGCAGCTTCGGCTCGGGGAATAATTCACCCCTCCACTTT.

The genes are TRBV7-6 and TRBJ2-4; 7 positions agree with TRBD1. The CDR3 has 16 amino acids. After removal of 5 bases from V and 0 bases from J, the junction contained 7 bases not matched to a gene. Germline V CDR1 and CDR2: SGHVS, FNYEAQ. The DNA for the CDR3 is TGTGCCAGCAGCGCGGACAGGTGGCTAGCCAAAAACATTCAGTACTTC. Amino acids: CASSADRWLAKNIQYF.

CDR3: CASSTARGRGLTDTQYF. The CDR3 DNA sequence: TGTGCCAGCAGTACCGCCCGGGGACGGGGACTCACAGATACGCAGTATTTT. This chain links TRBV2 with TRBJ2-3; D is possibly TRBD2 (6 bases). There are 17 residues in the CDR3. Deletions cut 5 bases from V and 2 bases from J, with 20 bases between. Germline CDR1 is SNHLY and CDR2 is FYNNEI.

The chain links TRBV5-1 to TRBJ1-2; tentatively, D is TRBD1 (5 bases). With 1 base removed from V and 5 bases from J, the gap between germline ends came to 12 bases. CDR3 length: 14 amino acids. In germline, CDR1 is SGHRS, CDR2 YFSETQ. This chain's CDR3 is CASSLLTDNYGYTF. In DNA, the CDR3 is TGCGCCAGCAGCTTGTTGACAGACAATTATGGCTACACCTTC.

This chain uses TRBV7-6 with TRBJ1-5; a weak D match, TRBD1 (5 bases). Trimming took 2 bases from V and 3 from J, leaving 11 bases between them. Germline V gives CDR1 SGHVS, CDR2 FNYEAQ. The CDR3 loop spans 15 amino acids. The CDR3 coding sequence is TGTGCCAGCAGCTTATCTAGGGGTACCAATCAGCCCCAGCATTTT. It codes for CASSLSRGTNQPQHF. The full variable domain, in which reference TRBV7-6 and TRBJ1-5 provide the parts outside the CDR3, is GAGVSQSPRYKVTKRGQDVALRCDPISGHVSLYWYRQALGQGPEFLTYFNYEAQQDKSGLPNDRFSAERPEGSISTLTIQRTEQRDSAMYRCASSLSRGTNQPQHFGDGTRLSIL.

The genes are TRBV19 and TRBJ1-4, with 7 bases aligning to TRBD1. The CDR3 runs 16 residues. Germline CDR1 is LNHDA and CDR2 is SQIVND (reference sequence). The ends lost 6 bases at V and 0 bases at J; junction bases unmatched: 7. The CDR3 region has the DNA TGTGCCAGTAGCCCTGAGGGGGCTGCAACTAATGAAAAACTGTTTTTT. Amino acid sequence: CASSPEGAATNEKLFF.

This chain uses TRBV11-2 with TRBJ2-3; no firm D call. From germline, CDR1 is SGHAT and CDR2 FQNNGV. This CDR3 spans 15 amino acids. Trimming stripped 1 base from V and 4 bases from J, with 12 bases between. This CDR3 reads CASSLAGYSADTQYF. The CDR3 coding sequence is TGTGCCAGCAGCTTAGCCGGTTATTCTGCAGATACGCAGTATTTT.

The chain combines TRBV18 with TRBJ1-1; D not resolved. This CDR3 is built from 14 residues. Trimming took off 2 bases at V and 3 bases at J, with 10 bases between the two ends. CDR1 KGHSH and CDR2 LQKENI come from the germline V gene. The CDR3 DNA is TGTGCCAGCTCACCAGCCTCCGGGGACACTGAAGCTTTCTTT. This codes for CASSPASGDTEAFF.